Listed below are T cell receptor beta chains from one sample, sequenced in a study of blood T cell repertoires in COVID-19. Assay: immunoSEQ multiplex PCR; the TCRdb copy retains only in-frame clones and omits some. Found here are under 150,000 clones, 84% of them singletons; the top ten hold roughly 3.7%. The sample taken for sequencing was PBMCs or T cells enriched from blood (not recorded which). The receptor source for this set is a man aged 50 to 60 in a cohort exposed to, infected with or recovered from COVID-19 (not recorded which). Both conserved end residues are part of each CDR3. The D gene is left open where the match is weak. A row's size may be missing; if present it is once, few, many or a size class.

size,V,D,J,DNA,CDR3
.,TRBV2,.,TRBJ1-2,TGTGCCAGCAGGTGGATGGGGGCTCGGGGCTACACCTTC,CASRWMGARGYTF
.,TRBV4-1,TRBD1,TRBJ1-1,TGCGCCAGCAGCCACCGCACCAGGGGGCAGGGGACTGAAGCTTTCTTT,CASSHRTRGQGTEAFF
once,TRBV27,.,TRBJ2-5,TGTGCCAGCAGTTCCTACGGGAGCCAAGAGACCCAGTACTTC,CASSSYGSQETQYF
.,TRBV18,.,TRBJ2-7,TGTGCCAGCTCACCTGCCCCGACAGGCGTCTACTACGAGCAGTACTTC,CASSPAPTGVYYEQYF
.,TRBV12-3/TRBV12-4,.,TRBJ1-1,TGTGCCAGCAGTTCCCTAGCTGAAGCTTTCTTT,CASSSLAEAFF
.,TRBV7-9,.,TRBJ2-3,TGTGCCAGCAGCCCGAGCAGCACAGATACGCAGTATTTT,CASSPSSTDTQYF
.,TRBV10-3,.,TRBJ2-3,TGTGCCATCAGGAGTAGCGGTGGAGGCACAGATACGCAGTATTTT,CAIRSSGGGTDTQYF
.,TRBV4-2,.,TRBJ2-5,TGTGCCAGCAGCCAAGACGCGGCGGGACAGTACTTC,CASSQDAAGQYF
.,TRBV6-1,.,TRBJ2-7,TGTGCCAGCAGTGAAGAATGGGACAACTACGAGCAGTACTTC,CASSEEWDNYEQYF
.,TRBV28,.,TRBJ1-3,TGTGCCAGCAGTTTATCCCAGGTTAACACCATATATTTT,CASSLSQVNTIYF
.,TRBV11-2,TRBD1,TRBJ1-2,TGTGCCAGCAGCTTTGACAGGGCTGGCTACACCTTC,CASSFDRAGYTF
.,TRBV10-3,.,TRBJ2-2,TGTGCCATCAGAAAACAGGGGAACACCGGGGAGCTGTTTTTT,CAIRKQGNTGELFF
.,TRBV4-1,TRBD2,TRBJ2-1,TGCGCCAGCAGCCAGTCCCCCGGACTAGCGGGAGACAATGAGCAGTTCTTC,CASSQSPGLAGDNEQFF
.,TRBV25-1,.,TRBJ1-6,TGTGCCAGCAGGGGCCCTAATAATTCACCCCTCCACTTT,CASRGPNNSPLHF
.,TRBV7-2,TRBD1,TRBJ1-2,TGTGCCAGCAGCCCACAGGGGTCAGGCTACACCTTC,CASSPQGSGYTF
few,TRBV18,.,TRBJ2-3,TGTGCCAGCTCACGTGGCGGGACTGGAGATACGCAGTATTTT,CASSRGGTGDTQYF
.,TRBV28,.,TRBJ1-5,TGTGCCAGCAGTTCGCACACAGGGATGAAGGATCAGCCCCAGCATTTT,CASSSHTGMKDQPQHF
.,TRBV5-4,.,TRBJ1-2,TGTGCCAGCAGCTTGGTGACAGGCCTCTATGGCTACACCTTC,CASSLVTGLYGYTF
.,TRBV15,TRBD1,TRBJ1-2,TGTGCCACCAGCAGAACGGACAGGGGAACTGGTGGCTACACCTTC,CATSRTDRGTGGYTF
few,TRBV18,TRBD1,TRBJ1-2,TGTGCCAGCTCACCTCAGACAGGGGGCGCAGGCTATGGCTACACCTTC,CASSPQTGGAGYGYTF
.,TRBV24-1,TRBD2,TRBJ2-3,TGTGCCACCAGACCCACTAGCGGGAGCACAGATACGCAGTATTTT,CATRPTSGSTDTQYF
.,TRBV9,TRBD1,TRBJ1-1,TGTGCCAGCCCCAAAGGAGGCGACAGGGCTCCGACTGAAGCTTTCTTT,CASPKGGDRAPTEAFF
.,TRBV28,.,TRBJ1-4,TGTGCCAGCCTGACTGGGGGGTCAAATGAAAAACTGTTTTTT,CASLTGGSNEKLFF
.,TRBV2,.,TRBJ2-2,TGTGCCAGCAGTCGGGACACCGGGGAGCTGTTTTTT,CASSRDTGELFF
.,TRBV6-5,TRBD2,TRBJ2-7,TGTGCCAGCAGCCGATATGCTAGCGGTGCCTACGAGCAGTACTTC,CASSRYASGAYEQYF
few,TRBV7-8,TRBD1,TRBJ1-5,TGTGCCAGCAGCATCGGGACAGTTAATCAGCCCCAGCATTTT,CASSIGTVNQPQHF
.,TRBV19,TRBD1,TRBJ2-7,TGTGCCAGTAGTATCATACCAGGGGGCGGATACGAGCAGTACTTC,CASSIIPGGGYEQYF
.,TRBV7-9,TRBD1,TRBJ2-3,TGTGCCAGCAGCCCAAGGGGGCCAGATACGCAGTATTTT,CASSPRGPDTQYF
.,TRBV10-3,.,TRBJ1-2,TGTGCCATCAGTGGTACAGGGATGGATGGCTACACCTTC,CAISGTGMDGYTF
.,TRBV27,.,TRBJ1-5,TGTGCCAGCAGAAGGGGTTTCAATCAGCCCCAGCATTTT,CASRRGFNQPQHF
.,TRBV28,TRBD1,TRBJ1-5,TGTGCCAGCAGTTCACCGGGACAGGGACTTAGCAATCAGCCCCAGCATTTT,CASSSPGQGLSNQPQHF
.,TRBV7-3,TRBD1,TRBJ1-1,TGTGCCAGCAGCTTAATACAGGGGTCGACTGAAGCTTTCTTT,CASSLIQGSTEAFF
.,TRBV27,TRBD1,TRBJ1-6,TGTGCCAGCAACTGGGGCGGACAGGGCTCACCCCTCCACTTT,CASNWGGQGSPLHF
.,TRBV27,TRBD2,TRBJ2-2,TGTGCCAGCAGTTTTCTAGCGGGAGTAGGAACCGGGGAGCTGTTTTTT,CASSFLAGVGTGELFF
.,TRBV5-1,TRBD1,TRBJ1-2,TGCGCCAGCAGCCTGGGACAGCCCTCTAACTATGGCTACACCTTC,CASSLGQPSNYGYTF
.,TRBV19,.,TRBJ2-3,TGTGCCAGTAGTACTCCGGACAGCAAGACGCAGTATTTT,CASSTPDSKTQYF
.,TRBV2,TRBD1,TRBJ1-2,TGTGCCAGCACTGAATCTAACCCGGGACAGGGGTTTGGCTACACCTTC,CASTESNPGQGFGYTF
.,TRBV18,TRBD1,TRBJ2-4,TGTGCCAGCTCAGGACAGGGCGAGGGAAGGGGCATTCAGTACTTC,CASSGQGEGRGIQYF
.,TRBV12-1,.,TRBJ2-1,TGTGCCAGCAGCCACAGGGCCTACTCCTACAATGAGCAGTTCTTC,CASSHRAYSYNEQFF
.,TRBV4-2,.,TRBJ2-1,TGTGCCAGCAGCCAAGGATGGGGGCTCTCCAACTCCTACAATGAGCAGTTCTTC,CASSQGWGLSNSYNEQFF
.,TRBV5-1,.,TRBJ2-2,TGCGCCAGCAGCCCCGGCGGGCCCACCGGGGAGCTGTTTTTT,CASSPGGPTGELFF
.,TRBV7-2,.,TRBJ2-7,TGTGCCAGCAGCGGGGCTGGCTACGAGCAGTACTTC,CASSGAGYEQYF
.,TRBV20-1,TRBD2,TRBJ2-3,TGCAGTGCTAGTCTTACTAGCGGGATCACAGATACGCAGTATTTT,CSASLTSGITDTQYF
once,TRBV7-6,TRBD1,TRBJ2-7,TGTGCCAGCAGCTTCGCCGGGACAGGGGGTGATGAGCAGTACTTC,CASSFAGTGGDEQYF
few,TRBV5-4,TRBD1,TRBJ1-2,TGTGCCAGCAGCTTATCGGGACAGTTGGATGCGGGCTACACCTTC,CASSLSGQLDAGYTF
.,TRBV29-1,TRBD1,TRBJ1-4,TGCAGCGCCGGACAGGAGCCTACTAATGAAAAACTGTTTTTT,CSAGQEPTNEKLFF
.,TRBV6-2/TRBV6-3,.,TRBJ2-7,TGTGCCAGCAGTTACTCGAGATACGAGCAGTACTTC,CASSYSRYEQYF
.,TRBV27,.,TRBJ2-5,TGTGCCAGCAGTTTAGGAGGAGGGGAGACCCAGTACTTC,CASSLGGGETQYF